This T cell receptor (beta chain) was profiled in a study of vaccination and CD4 T cells after COVID-19. As for the study in general: Cells were stimulated with overlapping spike peptides from SARS-CoV-2, HCoV-NL63, HCoV-OC43 and HCoV-229E.

The length of the CDR3 is 15 residues. The germline CDR1 and CDR2 sequences are SGHNT and YYREEE (reference sequence). Between the trimmed V and J ends, which lost 2 bases and 6 bases, there was a span of 15 bases. Indicated treatment: approximately nine-day PBMC culture with coronavirus spike peptide pools or control peptides (ViraFEST assay). Dates of positive PCR ran from March to December 2020, before US Alpha, Beta and Delta variants. Remarks on this clonotype: Its antigen is still unknown.

Sequence data for DNA of cultured CD4+ T cells were generated by the Oncomine TCR Beta short-read assay. Once CD4+ T cells had been cultured, genomic DNA was extracted from them. MiXCR, applied by TCRdb to the PCR reads, yields one record per CDR3 protein. The sample gives about 14,000 distinct CDR3 sequences, about 30% of which show up once; about 12% is in the top ten. The V gene is TRBV5-4, the J gene TRBJ2-1, with a weak D call TRBD2 (6 bases). The clonotype was recovered from a human donor who had recovered from COVID-19. The sequenced sample was CD4+ T cells from blood, cultured in vitro. The chain's CDR3 is CASSFKIAEANEQFF. CDR3 coding DNA: TGTGCCAGCAGCTTTAAAATAGCGGAGGCCAATGAGCAGTTCTTC.